This T cell receptor (beta chain) appears in the sequencing data of a study of OX40 agonist ivuxolimab in advanced cancers. The wider study: At 82.7% male, the cohort had a mean age of approximately 60 years, ranging from roughly 20 to 79. Study-level findings and limits: At 0.1 to 3.0 mg/kg and by week 6, clonal expansion occurred in CD4+ and CD8+ blood T cells.

About this clone: Its target is not known.

Produced via immunoSEQ multiplex PCR; TCRdb's table is partial and in-frame only. The data hold 60,000 to 80,000 clones, with about 91% observed a single time. Germline loops: CDR1 MNHNS, CDR2 SASEGT. The V segment lost 1 base and the J segment 5 bases; nucleotides outside the gene matches: 3. CDR3 length: 14 amino acids. This clonotype originated in an adult with an advanced solid tumor such as melanoma, head and neck, liver or kidney cancer. The rearrangement uses TRBV6-1 and TRBJ1-2; 8 bases fit TRBD1. This specimen was CD4+ or CD8+ T cells sorted from blood, taken in a trial of the OX40 agonist ivuxolimab. The CDR3 DNA follows: TGTGCCAGCAGTGAAGGCGGGACAGGATATGGCTACACCTTC. Residues: CASSEGGTGYGYTF.